Below are 25 T cell receptor beta chains sequenced from a single sample in a study of blood T cell repertoires in COVID-19. Libraries were prepared by immunoSEQ multiplex PCR; TCRdb keeps only in-frame clonotypes and omits some of them. The table includes over 250,000 clones, approximately 90% detected once. Sequencing was performed on PBMCs or T cells enriched from blood (not recorded which). These receptors were collected from a woman aged 55-69 years in a cohort exposed to, infected with or recovered from COVID-19 (not recorded which).

The chain couples TRBV10-2 to TRBJ2-1; 8 bases map to TRBD2. The CDR3 has 14 residues. Per germline, CDR1 WSHSY and CDR2 SAAADI. The V gene end was trimmed by 3 bases and the J gene end by 3 bases; junction bases not matched to a gene: 1. DNA of the CDR3: TGCGCCAGCAGTGAAGGGACTAGCTACAATGAGCAGTTCTTC. This encodes CASSEGTSYNEQFF.

The chain recombines TRBV7-5 with TRBJ2-1; the table's D call TRBD1 went unverified against the DNA. TRBV7-5 has pseudogene status. The CDR3 is 18 amino acids. CDR3 nucleotide sequence: TGTGCCAGAAGCTTTGAGACCCTGGGGGGGACAGGAGCAAATGAGCAGTTCTTC. Translation: CARSFETLGGTGANEQFF.

This chain links TRBV9 with TRBJ2-1; 7 positions agree with TRBD1. The CDR3 is 16 amino acids. The V and J ends lost 3 bases and 3 bases, in that order; junction bases with no gene match: 9. Germline V CDR1 and CDR2: SGDLS, YYNGEE. In DNA, the CDR3 is TGTGCCAGCAGCGCCACACAGGGGAAGGTCTACAATGAGCAGTTCTTC. It specifies CASSATQGKVYNEQFF.

The genes are TRBV30 and TRBJ1-1; no reliable D call. The V and J ends lost 0 bases and 7 bases respectively, with 9 bases between them. The CDR3 sequence is 12 residues long. Germline assignment: CDR1 GTSNPN and CDR2 SVGIG (reference sequence). The chain's CDR3 is CAWSVRRGEAFF. CDR3 sequence (DNA): TGTGCCTGGAGTGTACGTCGGGGTGAAGCTTTCTTT.

The chain links TRBV6-4 to TRBJ2-2; D possibly corresponds to TRBD1 (6 bases). The V and J ends lost 5 bases and 4 bases respectively, with 20 bases between them. Looked up from germline, CDR1 is MRHNA and CDR2 is SNTAGT. This CDR3 contains 17 residues. The DNA of the CDR3 is TGTGCCAGCAGTCCCACTCGGACAGCTGTGTTCACCGGGGAGCTGTTTTTT. Protein sequence: CASSPTRTAVFTGELFF.

The chain recombines TRBV5-1 with TRBJ1-2, with D possibly matching TRBD1 (6 bases). CDR1 and CDR2 (germline): SGHRS, YFSETQ. V dropped 0 bases and J dropped 4 bases, with 13 bases sitting between them. The CDR3 is 15 residues long. In DNA form, the CDR3 reads TGCGCCAGCAGCTTGGGGAACGACAGGCGCTATGGCTACACCTTC. Its translation is CASSLGNDRRYGYTF.

This clone came up once. This chain uses TRBV27 with TRBJ2-5; 8 bases line up with TRBD1. CDR3 length: 14 residues. The V gene's germline CDR1 is MNHEY and CDR2 SMNVEV (reference sequence). V lost 6 bases to trimming and J lost 6 bases; unmatched junction nucleotides: 9. The CDR3 bases are TGTGCCAGCAGGGTTGGCCAGGGGGCGCAGACCCAGTACTTC. Its translation is CASRVGQGAQTQYF.

J is TRBJ2-7 and V is TRBV27, with 10 bases that match TRBD2. With V trimmed by 5 bases and J by 4 bases, 11 bases remained unmatched. This CDR3 comprises 16 residues. Per germline, CDR1 MNHEY and CDR2 SMNVEV (reference sequence). The CDR3 region has the DNA TGTGCCAGCAGTCTGGGGGGGACTAGCGCCCCATACGAGCAGTACTTC. Amino acid sequence: CASSLGGTSAPYEQYF.

The V and J genes are TRBV7-6 and TRBJ1-1; 10 nucleotides align to TRBD1. CDR3 length: 15 amino acids. V shed 1 base, J shed 3 bases, and the junction held 2 bases outside the gene matches. Germline V gene data show CDR1 as SGHVS and CDR2 as FNYEAQ. CDR3 region: CASSLGGTGDTEAFF. The CDR3, as DNA: TGTGCCAGCAGCTTAGGCGGGACAGGGGACACTGAAGCTTTCTTT.

In DNA, the CDR3 is TGCGCCAGCAGTGGGCAGGGGGTCGACAATGAGCAGTTCTTC. Encoded protein: CASSGQGVDNEQFF. The chain uses TRBV10-2 and TRBJ2-1; 7 positions match TRBD1. V dropped 4 bases and J dropped 5; count of bases not matched to a gene: 5. Germline values: CDR1 WSHSY, CDR2 SAAADI. The CDR3 is 14 residues long.

The chain carries TRBV5-1 and TRBJ1-1; a possible D gene is TRBD1 (6 bases). Germline lookup yields CDR1 SGHRS and CDR2 YFSETQ. This CDR3 comprises 16 residues. Trimming cost V 3 bases and J 1 base, with 16 bases left between them. CDR3 sequence reads: CASSSLQGEGNTEAFF. Here the CDR3 DNA reads TGCGCCAGCAGCTCCTTACAGGGCGAGGGGAACACTGAAGCTTTCTTT.

This chain connects TRBV28 to TRBJ2-7; possible D gene TRBD1, 5 bases. The germline gives CDR1 MDHEN, CDR2 SYDVKM. Trimming removed 3 bases at V and 6 bases at J, with 15 bases between. The CDR3 covers 14 residues. The CDR3 DNA reads as TGTGCCAGCAGTTTCAGGGCAGGGTTTGGCGAGCAGTACTTC. Translating gives CASSFRAGFGEQYF.

The chain combines TRBV7-3 with TRBJ1-2; tentatively, D is TRBD1 (6 bases). CDR1 and CDR2 from the germline V gene are SGHTA and FQGTGA. Trimming took off 3 bases at V and 4 bases at J, with 15 bases between the two ends. This CDR3 has 15 amino acids. CDR3 region: CASSFQGGGGYGYTF. The CDR3 nucleotides are TGTGCCAGCAGCTTCCAGGGAGGGGGTGGCTATGGCTACACCTTC. Together with reference TRBV7-3 and TRBJ1-2, the CDR3 gives the full variable domain: GAGVSQTPSNKVTEKGKYVELRCDPISGHTALYWYRQSLGQGPEFLIYFQGTGAADDSGLPNDRFFAVRPEGSVSTLKIQRTERGDSAVYLCASSFQGGGGYGYTFGSGTRLTVV.

Here the CDR3 reads CASSLYRDRNQPQHF. In DNA, the CDR3 is TGTGCCAGCAGCTTATACAGGGACCGCAATCAGCCCCAGCATTTT. The chain has TRBV6-2 or TRBV6-3 and TRBJ1-5; TRBD1 is a possible D gene (6 bases). CDR1 and CDR2 from the germline V gene are MNHEY and SVGEGT. There are 15 residues in the CDR3. The ends were cut back, 6 bases at V and 2 bases at J, with 14 bases in the middle.

The chain joins TRBV7-2 to TRBJ2-7; 12 nucleotides align to TRBD2. This CDR3 contains 16 residues. Germline values: CDR1 SGHTA, CDR2 FQGNSA. V lost 3 bases to trimming and J lost 4 bases; unmatched junction nucleotides: 7. The CDR3 spells CASSFFASGRAYEQYF. Written as DNA, the CDR3 is TGTGCCAGCAGCTTCTTTGCTAGCGGGAGGGCTTACGAGCAGTACTTC.

V is TRBV5-1 and J is TRBJ2-2; D remains unclear. Trimming removed 0 bases from V and 1 base from J, with 7 bases in between. The CDR3 is made up of 15 amino acids. Germline assignment: CDR1 SGHRS and CDR2 YFSETQ. The chain's CDR3 is CASSLARLNTGELFF. CDR3 nucleotides: TGCGCCAGCAGCTTGGCCCGGTTGAACACCGGGGAGCTGTTTTTT.

The V gene is TRBV5-1, the J gene TRBJ2-1, with 10 bases identical to TRBD2. The CDR3 spans 15 residues. V trimming: 0 bases; J trimming: 7 bases; junction bases outside the gene matches: 4. In germline, CDR1 is SGHRS, CDR2 YFSETQ. Here the CDR3 DNA reads TGCGCCAGCAGCTTGGAAACTAGCGGGGTGAATGAGCAGTTCTTC. Translating it yields CASSLETSGVNEQFF. Using reference TRBV5-1 and TRBJ2-1 for the parts outside the CDR3, the full variable domain is KAGVTQTPRYLIKTRGQQVTLSCSPISGHRSVSWYQQTPGQGLQFLFEYFSETQRNKGNFPGRFSGRQFSNSRSEMNVSTLELGDSALYLCASSLETSGVNEQFFGPGTRLTVL.

This clone showed up just a few times. The chain links TRBV7-2 to TRBJ1-5; D is unresolved. This CDR3 has 14 amino acids. Trimming pared 1 base from V and 1 base from J, leaving 5 bases between. The germline V gene encodes CDR1 SGHTA and CDR2 FQGNSA. The CDR3 spells CASSLERSNQPQHF. The CDR3 DNA is TGTGCCAGCAGCTTAGAGCGGAGCAATCAGCCCCAGCATTTT.

This clone is a singleton in its sample. The rearrangement joins TRBV5-6 to TRBJ2-3; TRBD1 aligns across 9 bases. V shed 0 bases, J shed 2 bases, and the junction held 7 bases outside the gene matches. This CDR3 is built from 17 residues. The germline CDR1 and CDR2 sequences are SGHDT and YYEEEE. The CDR3: CASSLGTGAFSTDTQYF. In DNA form, the CDR3 reads TGTGCCAGCAGCTTGGGGACAGGGGCCTTTTCCACAGATACGCAGTATTTT.

The chain joins TRBV3-1 (or the pseudogene TRBV3-2) to TRBJ2-4; weak D call: TRBD2 (6 bases). The CDR3 loop spans 14 amino acids. V dropped 1 base and J dropped 9 bases, with 13 bases sitting between them. Germline V gene data show CDR1 as LGHDT and CDR2 as YNNKEL (reference sequence). The CDR3 region has the DNA TGTGCCAGCAGCCAAGGGGGCGGAGGGAGCATTCAGTACTTC. This gives the protein CASSQGGGGSIQYF.

The rearrangement uses TRBV28 and TRBJ2-3; TRBD2 matches 10 bases. The CDR3 sequence is 17 residues long. The trim removed 8 bases at V and 4 bases at J, leaving 15 bases unmatched. CDR1 MDHEN and CDR2 SYDVKM come from the germline V gene. CDR3 protein: CASGIAPAGGPADTQYF. The CDR3 DNA is TGTGCCAGCGGAATCGCCCCAGCGGGAGGGCCCGCAGATACGCAGTATTTT.

This clone was counted between two and nine times. The chain carries TRBV6-1 and TRBJ1-2, with D unclear. Looked up from germline, CDR1 is MNHNS and CDR2 is SASEGT. The CDR3 extends over 14 amino acids. V lost 2 bases, J lost 1 base, and 8 bases lay in between. The CDR3 sequence: CASSESGFNYGYTF. The CDR3 DNA sequence: TGTGCCAGCAGTGAAAGTGGCTTTAACTATGGCTACACCTTC.

This chain's CDR3 is CATSPGLAGDYTQYF. The CDR3 nucleotides read TGTGCCACCAGCCCGGGACTAGCGGGTGACTATACGCAGTATTTT. The chain joins TRBV15 to TRBJ2-3, with TRBD2 identical over 12 bases. The CDR3 has 15 residues. Germline CDR1 and CDR2: LNHNV and YYDKDF (reference sequence). V lost 5 bases and J lost 7; bases outside the gene matches: 7.

The chain uses TRBV6-4 and TRBJ2-7, with 8 nucleotides matching TRBD1. Germline CDR1 and CDR2: MRHNA and SNTAGT. V trimming: 2 bases; J trimming: 0 bases; junction bases outside the gene matches: 12. The CDR3 length is 18 residues. CDR3 residues: CASSDPGTGGINSYEQYF. The CDR3 nucleotides read TGTGCCAGCAGTGACCCTGGGACAGGCGGTATCAACTCCTACGAGCAGTACTTC.

The rearrangement joins TRBV28 to TRBJ2-3; 7 positions match TRBD2. V lost 3 bases and J lost 2; bases outside the gene matches: 11. Germline V gene data show CDR1 as MDHEN and CDR2 as SYDVKM. The CDR3 contains 17 residues. The CDR3 is CASSFPSTSVATDTQYF. The CDR3 bases are TGTGCCAGCAGTTTCCCCTCCACTAGCGTCGCCACAGATACGCAGTATTTT.